Below, 18 T cell receptor beta chains from the same sample are listed, as sequenced in a study of blood T cell repertoires in COVID-19 (dated by TCRdb to the early 2020s). Library preparation employed the immunoSEQ multiplex PCR assay. In TCRdb, the immuneACCESS table is reduced to in-frame sequences with V and J assigned. These tables do not hold every clone; where another copy was compared, an unresolved V gene accounts for under half, and the others remain unexplained. The sample contains more than 95,000 clones, about 85% of them found a single time. The top ten hold about 12% of the sample. The sequencing sample was made of peripheral blood. These receptors originate from a man aged 60 to 69 with acute or convalescent COVID-19.

The chain couples TRBV7-9 to TRBJ2-2, with 10 bases identical to TRBD2. The J segment lost 4 bases and the V segment lost 5 bases, leaving 7 bases of the junction unmatched. Germline assignment: CDR1 SEHNR and CDR2 FQNEAQ (reference sequence). The CDR3 runs 16 residues. The CDR3: CASSHKTSGLTGELFF. The CDR3 bases are TGTGCCAGCAGCCATAAGACTAGCGGGCTCACCGGGGAGCTGTTTTTT.

The chain combines TRBV4-1 with TRBJ2-5, with 15 positions matching TRBD2. The CDR3 totals 17 residues. V shed 3 bases, J shed 4 bases, and the junction held 6 bases outside the gene matches. CDR1 is MGHRA and CDR2 is YSYEKL in the germline V gene. DNA of the CDR3: TGCGCCAGCAGCCAGGGTAGGACTAGCGGGAGGGCAGAGACCCAGTACTTC. Residues: CASSQGRTSGRAETQYF.

Of note for this clone: At one of its ends the junction is not consistent with the germline gene, which may arise from a read error. The V gene is TRBV6-1, the J gene TRBJ2-3, with 7 bases identical to TRBD1. The germline gives CDR1 MNHNS, CDR2 SASEGT. The CDR3 loop spans 13 amino acids. The CDR3 spells CASSEIRDSRSFF. DNA of the CDR3: TGTGCCAGCAGTGAGATCCGGGACAGCCGAAGTTTTTTT.

The chain joins TRBV10-3 to TRBJ1-2; 7 nucleotides align to TRBD1. The V and J ends lost 3 bases and 5 bases, in that order; junction bases with no gene match: 0. The CDR3 is made up of 12 amino acids. Germline V gives CDR1 ENHRY, CDR2 SYGVKD. The CDR3 nucleotides are TGTGCCATCAGTGACAGGGGGTATGGCTACACCTTC. It specifies CAISDRGYGYTF.

This clone was counted a single time. J is TRBJ2-1 and V is TRBV5-1; no definite D call. V was cut by 0 bases and J by 5 bases, with 12 bases left in between. This CDR3 is 15 amino acids long. The germline V gene encodes CDR1 SGHRS and CDR2 YFSETQ. The DNA for the CDR3 is TGCGCCAGCAGCTTGGAGCCCGGTGGTAACAATGAGCAGTTCTTC. Its translation: CASSLEPGGNNEQFF. The whole variable domain, filled in from reference TRBV5-1 and TRBJ2-1, reads KAGVTQTPRYLIKTRGQQVTLSCSPISGHRSVSWYQQTPGQGLQFLFEYFSETQRNKGNFPGRFSGRQFSNSRSEMNVSTLELGDSALYLCASSLEPGGNNEQFFGPGTRLTVL.

The gene calls are TRBV7-6 and TRBJ2-3; D remains ambiguous. Germline loops: CDR1 SGHVS, CDR2 FNYEAQ. Trimming shortened V by 4 bases and J by 7 bases, and 12 bases separated the two germline ends. The CDR3 runs to 13 residues. The CDR3 coding sequence is TGTGCCAGCAGCTATGAAAGGAGCAATACGCAGTATTTT. Residues: CASSYERSNTQYF.

The J gene is TRBJ2-2, the V gene TRBV7-9; the D gene is possibly TRBD2 (5 bases). The CDR3 extends over 16 amino acids. The germline gives CDR1 SEHNR, CDR2 FQNEAQ (reference sequence). Trimming stripped 5 bases from V and 4 bases from J, with 17 bases between. The CDR3, as DNA: TGTGCCAGCAGCCTTATAAAGGAGCGGAGCACCGGGGAGCTGTTTTTT. This encodes CASSLIKERSTGELFF.

The CDR3 spells CAWSVPSHRANTEAFF. CDR3 DNA: TGTGCCTGGAGTGTCCCCTCACACAGAGCGAACACTGAAGCTTTCTTT. This chain joins TRBV30 and TRBJ1-1, with no clear D. The CDR3 has 16 residues. V was cut by 0 bases and J by 1 base, with 15 bases left in between. Germline V gene sequence: CDR1 GTSNPN, CDR2 SVGIG (reference sequence).

The chain carries TRBV29-1 and TRBJ2-3, with TRBD1 as a possible D gene (5 bases). This CDR3 has 13 residues. With 2 bases removed from V and 4 bases from J, the gap between germline ends came to 10 bases. Germline CDR1 SQVTM, CDR2 ANQGSEA. The CDR3 nucleotides are TGCAGCGTTGAAAGACAGTTAGCAGATACGCAGTATTTT. It codes for CSVERQLADTQYF.

The rearrangement uses TRBV28 and TRBJ1-2, with D unclear. The CDR3 is 14 residues long. Germline CDR1 and CDR2: MDHEN and SYDVKM. Trimming shortened V by 3 bases and J by 6 bases, and 14 bases separated the two germline ends. The CDR3 coding sequence is TGTGCCAGCAGTTTGATTGAGGGCTGGGATGGCTACACCTTC. It yields the protein CASSLIEGWDGYTF.

This clone showed up just once. The chain is built from TRBV11-2 and TRBJ2-1, with 11 bases lining up with TRBD2. Germline CDR1 is SGHAT and CDR2 is FQNNGV. The CDR3 is 16 residues long. V lost 4 bases, J lost 8 bases, and 10 bases stayed unmatched. The chain's CDR3 is CASSSTPSGRIDEQFF. For the CDR3, the DNA is TGTGCCAGCAGCTCCACCCCTAGCGGGAGGATCGATGAGCAGTTCTTC.

This chain links TRBV6-1 with TRBJ2-2; maybe TRBD2 (6 bases). Trimming shortened V by 3 bases and J by 7 bases, and 21 bases separated the two germline ends. Germline lookup yields CDR1 MNHNS and CDR2 SASEGT. The CDR3 consists of 17 residues. The CDR3 protein is CASSDKTRWRDGGELFF. The CDR3 nucleotides read TGTGCCAGCAGTGACAAAACGAGGTGGCGGGACGGCGGGGAGCTGTTTTTT.

V and J are TRBV3-1 (or the pseudogene TRBV3-2) and TRBJ2-4; D is possibly TRBD1 (6 bases). CDR3 length: 16 amino acids. The germline V gene has CDR1 LGHDT and CDR2 YNNKEL (reference sequence). Trimming pared 0 bases from V and 9 bases from J, leaving 18 bases between. The CDR3 DNA follows: TGTGCCAGCAGCCAAGACAGGGACAAAGGAGTTGGCATTCAGTACTTC. Translation gives CASSQDRDKGVGIQYF.

The rearrangement joins TRBV30 to TRBJ1-6; 9 bases are a match to TRBD1. V shed 5 bases and J 8 bases; nucleotides not matched to a gene: 1. In germline, CDR1 is GTSNPN, CDR2 SVGIG (reference sequence). CDR3 length equals 12 residues. In nucleotides, the CDR3 is TGTGCCTGGGGACAGGGGCATTCACCCCTCCACTTT. Its translation is CAWGQGHSPLHF.

This clone was counted a few times. This sequence joins TRBV4-1 and TRBJ1-5, with 9 bases fitting TRBD1. The CDR3 extends over 15 amino acids. Germline V lookup: CDR1 MGHRA, CDR2 YSYEKL. J was trimmed by 5 bases and V by 3 bases; bases with no gene match: 5. Here the CDR3 DNA reads TGCGCCAGCAGCCACCCGGACAGGGGCGATCAGCCCCAGCATTTT. Its translation: CASSHPDRGDQPQHF.

CDR3 residues: CASSVAVGSYNEQFF. The DNA for the CDR3 is TGTGCCAGCAGCGTTGCGGTGGGCTCCTACAATGAGCAGTTCTTC. The rearrangement joins TRBV9 to TRBJ2-1, with D unresolved. Germline V CDR1 and CDR2: SGDLS, YYNGEE. Trimming took off 2 bases at V and 0 bases at J, with 9 bases between the two ends. CDR3 length: 15 amino acids. Drawing the rest from reference TRBV9 and TRBJ2-1, the complete variable domain is DSGVTQTPKHLITATGQRVTLRCSPRSGDLSVYWYQQSLDQGLQFLIQYYNGEERAKGNILERFSAQQFPDLHSELNLSSLELGDSALYFCASSVAVGSYNEQFFGPGTRLTVL.

This sequence joins TRBV7-2 and TRBJ1-1, with D unresolved. The CDR3 extends over 14 amino acids. V gave up 0 bases and J gave up 4 bases, with 9 bases separating them. Per the germline V gene, CDR1 is SGHTA and CDR2 is FQGNSA. The CDR3 region has the DNA TGTGCCAGCAGCTTAGCTACGTTCGGCACTGAAGCTTTCTTT. Protein sequence: CASSLATFGTEAFF.

The V and J genes are TRBV5-4 and TRBJ2-7; 7 nucleotides align to TRBD2. The CDR3 contains 14 residues. Germline trimming cut 5 bases from V and 1 base from J; bases unmatched to any gene: 6. Germline V CDR1 and CDR2: SGHNT, YYREEE (reference sequence). CDR3 protein: CASSPRGGSYEQYF. The CDR3 DNA follows: TGTGCCAGCAGTCCGAGGGGAGGGTCCTACGAGCAGTACTTC. Drawing the rest from reference TRBV5-4 and TRBJ2-7, the complete variable domain is ETGVTQSPTHLIKTRGQQVTLRCSSQSGHNTVSWYQQALGQGPQFIFQYYREEENGRGNFPPRFSGLQFPNYSSELNVNALELDDSALYLCASSPRGGSYEQYFGPGTRLTVT.